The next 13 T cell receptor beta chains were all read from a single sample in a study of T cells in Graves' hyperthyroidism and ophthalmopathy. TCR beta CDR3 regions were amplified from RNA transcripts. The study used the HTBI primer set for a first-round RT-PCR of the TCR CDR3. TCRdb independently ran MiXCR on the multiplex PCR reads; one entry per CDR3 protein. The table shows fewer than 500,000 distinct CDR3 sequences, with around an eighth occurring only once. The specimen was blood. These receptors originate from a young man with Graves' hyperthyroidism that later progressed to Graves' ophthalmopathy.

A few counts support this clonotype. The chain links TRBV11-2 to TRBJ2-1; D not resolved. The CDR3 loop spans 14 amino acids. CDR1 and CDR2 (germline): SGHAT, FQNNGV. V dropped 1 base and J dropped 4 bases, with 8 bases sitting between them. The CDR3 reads CASSLGVEYNEQFF. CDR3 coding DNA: TGTGCCAGCAGCTTAGGTGTGGAATACAATGAGCAGTTCTTC. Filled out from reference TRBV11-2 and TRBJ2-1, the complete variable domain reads EAGVAQSPRYKIIEKRQSVAFWCNPISGHATLYWYQQILGQGPKLLIQFQNNGVVDDSQLPKDRFSAERLKGVDSTLKIQPAKLEDSAVYLCASSLGVEYNEQFFGPGTRLTVL.

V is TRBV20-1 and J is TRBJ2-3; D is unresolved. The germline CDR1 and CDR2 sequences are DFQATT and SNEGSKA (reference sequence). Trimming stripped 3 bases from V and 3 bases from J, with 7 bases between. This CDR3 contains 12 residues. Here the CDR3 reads CSASIRTDTQYF. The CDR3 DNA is TGCAGTGCTAGCATACGGACAGATACGCAGTATTTT.

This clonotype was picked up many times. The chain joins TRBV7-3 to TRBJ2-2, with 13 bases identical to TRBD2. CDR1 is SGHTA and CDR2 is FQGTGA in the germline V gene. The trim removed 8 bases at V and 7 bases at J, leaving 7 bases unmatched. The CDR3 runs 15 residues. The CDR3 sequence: CASSRLAGGYGELFF. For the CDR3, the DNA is TGTGCCAGCTCCCGACTAGCGGGGGGTTACGGGGAGCTGTTTTTT.

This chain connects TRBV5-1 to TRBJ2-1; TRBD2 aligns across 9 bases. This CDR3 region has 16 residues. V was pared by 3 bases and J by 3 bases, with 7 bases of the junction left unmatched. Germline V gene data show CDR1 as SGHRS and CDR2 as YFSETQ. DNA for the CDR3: TGCGCCAGCAGCTCGGTCGGGCGGGGGGGCTACAATGAGCAGTTCTTC. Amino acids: CASSSVGRGGYNEQFF.

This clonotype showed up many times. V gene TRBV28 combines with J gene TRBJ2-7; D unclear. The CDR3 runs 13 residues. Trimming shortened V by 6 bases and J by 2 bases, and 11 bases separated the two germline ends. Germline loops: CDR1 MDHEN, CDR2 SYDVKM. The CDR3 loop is CASRQSPTYEQYF. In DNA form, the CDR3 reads TGTGCCAGCAGGCAGTCCCCAACCTACGAGCAGTACTTC.

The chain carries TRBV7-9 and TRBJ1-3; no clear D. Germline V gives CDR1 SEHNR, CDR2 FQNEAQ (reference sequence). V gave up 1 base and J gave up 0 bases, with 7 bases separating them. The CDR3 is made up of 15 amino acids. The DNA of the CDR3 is TGTGCCAGCAGCTTAGGTGAAGCCTCTGGAAACACCATATATTTT. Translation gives CASSLGEASGNTIYF. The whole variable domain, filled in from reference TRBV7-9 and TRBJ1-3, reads DTGVSQNPRHKITKRGQNVTFRCDPISEHNRLYWYRQTLGQGPEFLTYFQNEAQLEKSRLLSDRFSAERPKGSFSTLEIQRTEQGDSAMYLCASSLGEASGNTIYFGEGSWLTVV.

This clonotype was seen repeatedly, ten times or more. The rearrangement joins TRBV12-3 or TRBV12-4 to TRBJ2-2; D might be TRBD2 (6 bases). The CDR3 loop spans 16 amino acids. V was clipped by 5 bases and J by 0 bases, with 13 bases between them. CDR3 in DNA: TGTGCCAGCAGTCTCCCCGGGGGTACGAACACCGGGGAGCTGTTTTTT. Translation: CASSLPGGTNTGELFF.

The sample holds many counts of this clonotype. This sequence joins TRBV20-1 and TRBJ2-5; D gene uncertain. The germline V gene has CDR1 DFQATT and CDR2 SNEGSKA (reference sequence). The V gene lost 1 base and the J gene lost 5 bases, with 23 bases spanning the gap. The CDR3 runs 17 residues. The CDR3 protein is CSARGSFPTPARETQYF. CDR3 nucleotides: TGCAGTGCTAGAGGCTCATTTCCGACACCGGCGAGGGAGACCCAGTACTTC.

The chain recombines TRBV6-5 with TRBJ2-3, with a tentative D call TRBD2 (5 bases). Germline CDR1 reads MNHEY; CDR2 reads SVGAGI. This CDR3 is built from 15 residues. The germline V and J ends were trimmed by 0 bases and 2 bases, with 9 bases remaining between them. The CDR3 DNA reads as TGTGCCAGCAGTTACTCGAGGAGGTTCACAGATACGCAGTATTTT. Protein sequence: CASSYSRRFTDTQYF.

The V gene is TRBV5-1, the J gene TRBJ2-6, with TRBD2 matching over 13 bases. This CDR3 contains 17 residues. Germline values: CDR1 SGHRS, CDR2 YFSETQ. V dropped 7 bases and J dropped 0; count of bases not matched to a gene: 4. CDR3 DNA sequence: TGCGCCAGCGAGACTAGCGGGGGGTACTCTGGGGCCAACGTCCTGACTTTC. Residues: CASETSGGYSGANVLTF.

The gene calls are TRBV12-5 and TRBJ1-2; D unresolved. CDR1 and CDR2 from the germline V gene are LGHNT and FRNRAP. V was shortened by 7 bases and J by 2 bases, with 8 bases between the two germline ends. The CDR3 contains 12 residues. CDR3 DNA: TGTGCTAGTGAGGCTGGGAACTATGGCTACACCTTC. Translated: CASEAGNYGYTF. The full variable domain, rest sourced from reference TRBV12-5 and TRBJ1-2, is DARVTQTPRHKVTEMGQEVTMRCQPILGHNTVFWYRQTMMQGLELLAYFRNRAPLDDSGMPKDRFSAEMPDATLATLKIQPSEPRDSAVYFCASEAGNYGYTFGSGTRLTVV.

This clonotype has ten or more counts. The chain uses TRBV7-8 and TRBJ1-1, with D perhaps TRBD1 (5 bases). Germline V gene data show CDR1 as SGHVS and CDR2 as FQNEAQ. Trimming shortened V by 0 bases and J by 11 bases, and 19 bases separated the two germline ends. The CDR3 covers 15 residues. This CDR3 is CASSLAWGMGDIAFF. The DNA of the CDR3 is TGTGCCAGCAGCTTAGCGTGGGGCATGGGGGATATCGCTTTCTTT.

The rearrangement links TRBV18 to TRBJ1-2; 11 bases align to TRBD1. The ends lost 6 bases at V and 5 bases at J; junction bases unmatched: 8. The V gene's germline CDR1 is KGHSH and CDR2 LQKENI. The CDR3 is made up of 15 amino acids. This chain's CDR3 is CASSLGQGARYGYTF. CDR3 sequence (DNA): TGTGCCAGCTCTCTCGGACAGGGGGCGCGGTATGGCTACACCTTC.